A selection of T cell receptor beta chains follows, all from one sample in a study of blood T cell repertoires in COVID-19. Some clones are missing from TCRdb's copy, which holds only in-frame ones; the method was immunoSEQ multiplex PCR. In the table there are over 250,000 clones, 80% to 90% of which are singletons. Sequencing input: peripheral blood. The receptors were sampled from a woman aged 70-85 years with acute or convalescent COVID-19. Each CDR3 is given with its conserved first and last residue. D genes are given only for firm matches. Clone size is not always given. Where it is, it says once, few, many or a class for expanded clones.

j_call: TRBJ2-1; d_call: TRBD2; clone_size: -; v_call: TRBV3-1/TRBV3-2; cdr3_nt: TGTGCCAGCAGACTTAGCGGGGGGGAACATGAGCAGTTCTTC; cdr3_aa: CASRLSGGEHEQFF
j_call: TRBJ1-1; d_call: TRBD1; clone_size: -; v_call: TRBV25-1; cdr3_nt: TGTGCCAGCAGTCCGAAGGGGGCGCGAGGTGAAGCTTTCTTT; cdr3_aa: CASSPKGARGEAFF
j_call: TRBJ1-1; d_call: -; clone_size: -; v_call: TRBV4-1; cdr3_nt: TGCGCCAGCAGCCAAGAGGGGGGAGGGCGGGTAGGGACTGAAGCTTTCTTT; cdr3_aa: CASSQEGGGRVGTEAFF
j_call: TRBJ2-1; d_call: TRBD2; clone_size: -; v_call: TRBV9; cdr3_nt: TGTGCCAGCAGCGTAGGACTAGCGGGCTCCTACAATGAGCAGTTCTTC; cdr3_aa: CASSVGLAGSYNEQFF
j_call: TRBJ1-1; d_call: -; clone_size: -; v_call: TRBV10-3; cdr3_nt: TGTGCCATCAGTGAGGGCGGCGGGGCGCGGGCTTTCTTT; cdr3_aa: CAISEGGGARAFF
j_call: TRBJ1-2; d_call: TRBD1; clone_size: few; v_call: TRBV2; cdr3_nt: TGTGCCAGCAGCGCTACAGGGGAGGGCTACACCTTC; cdr3_aa: CASSATGEGYTF
j_call: TRBJ2-7; d_call: TRBD2; clone_size: -; v_call: TRBV19; cdr3_nt: TGTGCCAGTAGGGGGACTAGCGGGGGCTACGAGCAGTACTTC; cdr3_aa: CASRGTSGGYEQYF
j_call: TRBJ2-4; d_call: TRBD2; clone_size: -; v_call: TRBV3-1/TRBV3-2; cdr3_nt: TGTGCCAGCAGAAGCGGGGGGGCTGACATTCAGTACTTC; cdr3_aa: CASRSGGADIQYF
j_call: TRBJ1-4; d_call: TRBD1; clone_size: few; v_call: TRBV18; cdr3_nt: TGTGCCAGCTCAAGACAGGGTGTACGTGAAAAACTGTTTTTT; cdr3_aa: CASSRQGVREKLFF
j_call: TRBJ1-1; d_call: -; clone_size: few; v_call: TRBV7-2; cdr3_nt: TGTGCCAGCATCATGATTGGCAGGGCGAGTGAAGCTTTCTTT; cdr3_aa: CASIMIGRASEAFF
j_call: TRBJ1-1; d_call: TRBD1; clone_size: -; v_call: TRBV2; cdr3_nt: TGTGCCAGCAGTACAGGGGCGAACACTGAAGCTTTCTTT; cdr3_aa: CASSTGANTEAFF
j_call: TRBJ1-1; d_call: -; clone_size: -; v_call: TRBV12-3/TRBV12-4; cdr3_nt: TGTGCCAGCAGTTTTGGGGCCCCTGAAGCTTTCTTT; cdr3_aa: CASSFGAPEAFF
j_call: TRBJ2-3; d_call: -; clone_size: -; v_call: TRBV7-6; cdr3_nt: TGTGCCAGCAGCCTAGCCCCGGGAGATACGCAGTATTTT; cdr3_aa: CASSLAPGDTQYF
j_call: TRBJ2-7; d_call: TRBD2; clone_size: few; v_call: TRBV5-4; cdr3_nt: TGTGCCAGCAGCTTTAGCGGGGTTACGTACGAGCAGTACTTC; cdr3_aa: CASSFSGVTYEQYF
j_call: TRBJ2-7; d_call: -; clone_size: few; v_call: TRBV5-1; cdr3_nt: TGCGCCAGCAGCCCTCTGAGCACAGGAACCTACGAGCAGTACTTC; cdr3_aa: CASSPLSTGTYEQYF
j_call: TRBJ1-2; d_call: TRBD1; clone_size: -; v_call: TRBV2; cdr3_nt: TGTGCCAGCAGCGGACAGGTAGTTGGCTACACCTTC; cdr3_aa: CASSGQVVGYTF
j_call: TRBJ2-6; d_call: TRBD1; clone_size: -; v_call: TRBV7-9; cdr3_nt: TGTGCCAGCAGCTACAGGGGTAGTGGGGCCAACGTCCTGACTTTC; cdr3_aa: CASSYRGSGANVLTF
j_call: TRBJ1-3; d_call: -; clone_size: -; v_call: TRBV5-6; cdr3_nt: TGTGCCAGCAGCTTACTGGGGGCGAGAGGAAACACCATATATTTT; cdr3_aa: CASSLLGARGNTIYF
j_call: TRBJ2-2; d_call: -; clone_size: -; v_call: TRBV5-1; cdr3_nt: TGCGCCAGCAGCTTAAGGAGGACCGGGGAGCTGTTTTTT; cdr3_aa: CASSLRRTGELFF
j_call: TRBJ2-1; d_call: -; clone_size: -; v_call: TRBV5-1; cdr3_nt: TGCGCCAGCAGCCTGCAGTTGGACAATGAGCAGTTCTTC; cdr3_aa: CASSLQLDNEQFF
j_call: TRBJ1-6; d_call: -; clone_size: -; v_call: TRBV30; cdr3_nt: TGTGCCTGGAGTATGGACAGCGGCGTAAATAATTCACCCCTCCACTTT; cdr3_aa: CAWSMDSGVNNSPLHF
j_call: TRBJ2-7; d_call: -; clone_size: -; v_call: TRBV6-5; cdr3_nt: TGTGCCAGCAGACTGGCGGGTGGAACCTACGAGCAGTACTTC; cdr3_aa: CASRLAGGTYEQYF
j_call: TRBJ1-1; d_call: -; clone_size: -; v_call: TRBV5-4; cdr3_nt: TGTGCCAGCAGCTTCCAGGGTGGGACTGAAGCTTTCTTT; cdr3_aa: CASSFQGGTEAFF
j_call: TRBJ1-4; d_call: -; clone_size: -; v_call: TRBV27; cdr3_nt: TGTGCCAGCAGTTTACAGGGGCCGAATGAAAAACTGTTTTTT; cdr3_aa: CASSLQGPNEKLFF
j_call: TRBJ1-2; d_call: TRBD1; clone_size: -; v_call: TRBV5-1; cdr3_nt: TGCGCCAGCAGCTTGGGCAACAGGGGAGTCTATGGCTACACCTTC; cdr3_aa: CASSLGNRGVYGYTF
j_call: TRBJ1-2; d_call: TRBD1; clone_size: -; v_call: TRBV6-1; cdr3_nt: TGTGCCAGCAGTGACAGGACAGGGGGGGGGTTACTATATGGCTACACCTTC; cdr3_aa: CASSDRTGGGLLYGYTF
j_call: TRBJ1-2; d_call: -; clone_size: few; v_call: TRBV7-9; cdr3_nt: TGTGCCAGCAGCTCACTTAACGACGGCAGGGTCTATGGCTACACCTTC; cdr3_aa: CASSSLNDGRVYGYTF
j_call: TRBJ2-1; d_call: -; clone_size: -; v_call: TRBV9; cdr3_nt: TGTGCCAGCAGCCCTCTCCCGGACATTAACTACAATGAGCAGTTCTTC; cdr3_aa: CASSPLPDINYNEQFF
j_call: TRBJ1-1; d_call: -; clone_size: -; v_call: TRBV14; cdr3_nt: TGTGCCAGCAGCCGGACTAACGGGGGCACTGAAGCTTTCTTT; cdr3_aa: CASSRTNGGTEAFF
j_call: TRBJ2-7; d_call: TRBD1; clone_size: -; v_call: TRBV19; cdr3_nt: TGTGCCAGTAGTATAGGGTGGCAGGGGGTCGGCGAGCAGTACTTC; cdr3_aa: CASSIGWQGVGEQYF
j_call: TRBJ2-5; d_call: -; clone_size: -; v_call: TRBV7-7; cdr3_nt: TGTGCTAGCAGCTTTGGCACATCTCAAGAGACCCAGTACTTC; cdr3_aa: CASSFGTSQETQYF
j_call: TRBJ1-1; d_call: -; clone_size: once; v_call: TRBV3-1/TRBV3-2; cdr3_nt: TGTGCCAGCAGCCAACGTTCGACAGATCTTGAAGCTTTCTTT; cdr3_aa: CASSQRSTDLEAFF
j_call: TRBJ2-1; d_call: -; clone_size: -; v_call: TRBV7-3; cdr3_nt: TGTGCCAGCAGCTCTTCCCGGAGAGGGTCGGATGAGCAGTTCTTC; cdr3_aa: CASSSSRRGSDEQFF
j_call: TRBJ2-5; d_call: TRBD1; clone_size: -; v_call: TRBV4-2; cdr3_nt: TGTGCCAGCAGCCGGACAGGGGTGGGGGAGACCCAGTACTTC; cdr3_aa: CASSRTGVGETQYF
j_call: TRBJ1-2; d_call: TRBD1; clone_size: -; v_call: TRBV2; cdr3_nt: TGTGCCAGAAGGGACAGGGAAAACGGTGGCTACACCTTC; cdr3_aa: CARRDRENGGYTF
j_call: TRBJ1-1; d_call: -; clone_size: -; v_call: TRBV11-2; cdr3_nt: TGTGCCAGCAGCTTAGACGGACATCCTAACACTGAAGCTTTCTTT; cdr3_aa: CASSLDGHPNTEAFF
j_call: TRBJ2-7; d_call: -; clone_size: -; v_call: TRBV5-6; cdr3_nt: TGTGCCAGCAGCCCGCGGGGGCCGTTCTACGAGCAGTACTTC; cdr3_aa: CASSPRGPFYEQYF
j_call: TRBJ2-2; d_call: -; clone_size: -; v_call: TRBV9; cdr3_nt: TGTGCCAGCAGCGTAGGGTTGTTGAGTAACGGGGAGCTGTTTTTT; cdr3_aa: CASSVGLLSNGELFF
j_call: TRBJ1-2; d_call: TRBD1; clone_size: few; v_call: TRBV3-1/TRBV3-2; cdr3_nt: TGTGCCAGCAGCCACCGACAGGGAAGCGGCTACACCTTC; cdr3_aa: CASSHRQGSGYTF
j_call: TRBJ1-5; d_call: -; clone_size: -; v_call: TRBV3-1/TRBV3-2; cdr3_nt: TGTGCCAGCAGCTCAGTCGCTGGCAATCAGCCCCAGCATTTT; cdr3_aa: CASSSVAGNQPQHF
j_call: TRBJ2-5; d_call: -; clone_size: -; v_call: TRBV29-1; cdr3_nt: TGCAGCGTTAGGCAGGCCAAGGAAGAGACCCAGTACTTC; cdr3_aa: CSVRQAKEETQYF
j_call: TRBJ2-3; d_call: -; clone_size: -; v_call: TRBV9; cdr3_nt: TGTGCCAGCAGCGAGATGGGCCACACAGATACGCAGTATTTT; cdr3_aa: CASSEMGHTDTQYF
j_call: TRBJ2-7; d_call: -; clone_size: -; v_call: TRBV5-1; cdr3_nt: TGCGCCAGCAGCCGGGACACCGAGAATTTTCAGCAGTACTTC; cdr3_aa: CASSRDTENFQQYF
j_call: TRBJ1-1; d_call: TRBD1; clone_size: -; v_call: TRBV5-4; cdr3_nt: TGTGCCAGCAGCTCCCAGGACAGGCCGAACACTGAAGCTTTCTTT; cdr3_aa: CASSSQDRPNTEAFF
j_call: TRBJ1-2; d_call: -; clone_size: -; v_call: TRBV6-1; cdr3_nt: TGTGCCAGCAGTGACCAGGGAAGGGGTGGAAACTATGGCTACACCTTC; cdr3_aa: CASSDQGRGGNYGYTF
j_call: TRBJ2-7; d_call: -; clone_size: -; v_call: TRBV18; cdr3_nt: TGTGCCAGCTCACCAGAGAATAAGCAGTACTTC; cdr3_aa: CASSPENKQYF
j_call: TRBJ2-7; d_call: -; clone_size: once; v_call: TRBV23-1; cdr3_nt: TGCGCCAGCAGTCAAGAGTCCGTGGAGTACTTC; cdr3_aa: CASSQESVEYF
j_call: TRBJ2-4; d_call: -; clone_size: -; v_call: TRBV6-6; cdr3_nt: TGTGCCAGCGCCCAGGGTGGCCGCGTAGCCAAAAACATTCAGTACTTC; cdr3_aa: CASAQGGRVAKNIQYF